This TCR beta chain was found in a study of blood T cell repertoires in COVID-19. Sequencing used immunoSEQ multiplex PCR; TCRdb keeps in-frame clones, though not all of them. The sample lists some 350,000 clones, over 70% occurring once. The germline gives CDR1 SGHRS, CDR2 YFSETQ. The CDR3 totals 15 residues. J gave up 4 bases and V 4 bases, and 8 bases lay outside the gene matches. This receptor was identified in a man aged 25-40 years with active or convalescent COVID-19. The material sequenced was peripheral blood. This sequence joins TRBV5-1 and TRBJ2-5; TRBD2 matches 9 bases. CDR3 amino acids: CASSISGGIGETQYF. The CDR3 DNA reads as TGCGCCAGCAGCATAAGCGGGGGGATTGGAGAGACCCAGTACTTC.